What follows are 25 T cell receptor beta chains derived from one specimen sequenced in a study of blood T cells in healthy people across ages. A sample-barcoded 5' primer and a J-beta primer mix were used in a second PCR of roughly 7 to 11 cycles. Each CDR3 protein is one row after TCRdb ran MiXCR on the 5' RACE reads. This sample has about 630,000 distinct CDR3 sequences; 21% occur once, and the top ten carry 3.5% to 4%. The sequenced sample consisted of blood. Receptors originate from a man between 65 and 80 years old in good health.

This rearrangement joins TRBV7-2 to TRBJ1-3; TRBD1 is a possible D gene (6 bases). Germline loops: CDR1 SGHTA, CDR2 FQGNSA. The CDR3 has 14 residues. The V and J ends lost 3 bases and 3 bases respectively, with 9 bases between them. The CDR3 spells CASSFRDIGNTIYF. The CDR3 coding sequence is TGTGCCAGCAGCTTCCGGGACATTGGAAACACCATATATTTT.

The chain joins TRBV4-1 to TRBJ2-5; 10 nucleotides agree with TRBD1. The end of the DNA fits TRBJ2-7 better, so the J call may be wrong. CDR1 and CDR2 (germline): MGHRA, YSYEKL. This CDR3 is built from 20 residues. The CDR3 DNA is TGCGCCAGCAGCCATGGATACAACCGGGACAGGGGTGAATTCACCTACGAGCAGTACTTC. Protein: CASSHGYNRDRGEFTYEQYF.

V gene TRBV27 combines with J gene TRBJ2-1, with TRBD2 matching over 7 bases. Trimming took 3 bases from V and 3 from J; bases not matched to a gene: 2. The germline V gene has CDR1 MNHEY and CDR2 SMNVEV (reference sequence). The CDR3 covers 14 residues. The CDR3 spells CASSFAGVYNEQFF. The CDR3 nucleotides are TGTGCCAGCAGTTTTGCGGGAGTCTACAATGAGCAGTTCTTC.

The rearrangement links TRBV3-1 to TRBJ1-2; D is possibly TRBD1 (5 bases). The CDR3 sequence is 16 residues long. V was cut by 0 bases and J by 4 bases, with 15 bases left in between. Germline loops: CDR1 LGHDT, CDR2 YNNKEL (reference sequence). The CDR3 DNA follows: TGTGCCAGCAGCCAAGATTTCAGTACCGGGGGCTATGGCTACACCTTC. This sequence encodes CASSQDFSTGGYGYTF.

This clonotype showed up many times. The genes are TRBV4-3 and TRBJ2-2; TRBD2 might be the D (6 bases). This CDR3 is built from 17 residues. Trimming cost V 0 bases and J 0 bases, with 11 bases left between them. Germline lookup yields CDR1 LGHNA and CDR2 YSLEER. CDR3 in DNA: TGCGCCAGCAGCCAAGATAGGCTAGCGCCGAACACCGGGGAGCTGTTTTTT. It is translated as CASSQDRLAPNTGELFF.

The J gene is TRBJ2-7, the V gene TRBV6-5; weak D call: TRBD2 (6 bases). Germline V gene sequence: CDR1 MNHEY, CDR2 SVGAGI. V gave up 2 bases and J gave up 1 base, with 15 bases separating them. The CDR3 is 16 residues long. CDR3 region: CASSYAPGVRSYEQYF. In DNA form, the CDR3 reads TGTGCCAGCAGTTACGCCCCGGGAGTTAGGTCCTACGAGCAGTACTTC.

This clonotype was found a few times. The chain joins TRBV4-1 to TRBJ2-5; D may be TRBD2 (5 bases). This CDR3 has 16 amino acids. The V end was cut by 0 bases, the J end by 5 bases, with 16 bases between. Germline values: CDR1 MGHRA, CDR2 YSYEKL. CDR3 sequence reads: CASSQDGITGWETQYF. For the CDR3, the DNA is TGCGCCAGCAGCCAAGATGGCATAACGGGGTGGGAGACCCAGTACTTC.

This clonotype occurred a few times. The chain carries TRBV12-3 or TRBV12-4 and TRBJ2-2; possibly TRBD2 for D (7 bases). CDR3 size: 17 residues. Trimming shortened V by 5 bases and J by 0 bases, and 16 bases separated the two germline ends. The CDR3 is CASSLFRGGTNTGELFF. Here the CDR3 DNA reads TGTGCCAGCAGTCTTTTCAGGGGAGGGACGAACACCGGGGAGCTGTTTTTT.

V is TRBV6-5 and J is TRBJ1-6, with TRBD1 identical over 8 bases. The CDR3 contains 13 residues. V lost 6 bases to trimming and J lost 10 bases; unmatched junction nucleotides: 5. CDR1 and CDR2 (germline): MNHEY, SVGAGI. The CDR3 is CASRDREESPLHF. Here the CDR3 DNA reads TGTGCCAGCAGGGACAGGGAAGAATCACCCCTCCACTTT.

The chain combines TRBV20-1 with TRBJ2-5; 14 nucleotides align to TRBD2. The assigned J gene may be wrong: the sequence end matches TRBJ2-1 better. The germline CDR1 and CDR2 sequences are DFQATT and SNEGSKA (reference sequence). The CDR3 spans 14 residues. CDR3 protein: CSARLAGGPGEQFF. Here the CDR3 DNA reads TGCAGTGCACGACTAGCGGGAGGGCCTGGTGAGCAGTTCTTC.

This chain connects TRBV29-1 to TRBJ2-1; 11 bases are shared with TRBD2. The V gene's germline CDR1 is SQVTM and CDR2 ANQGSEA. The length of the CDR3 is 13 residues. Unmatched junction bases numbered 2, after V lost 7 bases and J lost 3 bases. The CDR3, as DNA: TGCAGCGGAGGACTAGCGGGCTACAATGAGCAGTTCTTC. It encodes CSGGLAGYNEQFF.

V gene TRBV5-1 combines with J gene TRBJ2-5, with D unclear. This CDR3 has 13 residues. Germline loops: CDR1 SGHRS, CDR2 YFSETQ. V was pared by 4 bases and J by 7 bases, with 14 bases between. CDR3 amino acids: CASSLWTGVTQYF. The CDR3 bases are TGCGCCAGCAGCCTCTGGACCGGAGTGACCCAGTACTTC.

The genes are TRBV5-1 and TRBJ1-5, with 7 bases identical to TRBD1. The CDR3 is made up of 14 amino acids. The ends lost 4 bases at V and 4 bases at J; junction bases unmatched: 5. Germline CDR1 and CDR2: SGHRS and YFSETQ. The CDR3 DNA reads TGCGCCAGCAGCCCACAGGGGATGAATCAGCCCCAGCATTTT. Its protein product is CASSPQGMNQPQHF.

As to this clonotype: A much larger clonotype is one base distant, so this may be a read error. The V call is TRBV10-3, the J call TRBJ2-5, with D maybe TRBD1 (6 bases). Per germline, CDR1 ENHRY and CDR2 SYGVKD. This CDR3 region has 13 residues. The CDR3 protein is CAISGQEEETQHF. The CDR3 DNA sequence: TGTGCCATCAGTGGACAGGAGGAAGAGACCCAGCACTTC.

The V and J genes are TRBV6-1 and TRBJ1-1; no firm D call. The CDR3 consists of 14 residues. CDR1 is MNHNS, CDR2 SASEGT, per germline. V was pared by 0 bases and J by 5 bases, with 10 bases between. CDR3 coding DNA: TGTGCCAGCAGTGAAGCGCTAGGTGGGACTGAAGCTTTCTTT. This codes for CASSEALGGTEAFF.

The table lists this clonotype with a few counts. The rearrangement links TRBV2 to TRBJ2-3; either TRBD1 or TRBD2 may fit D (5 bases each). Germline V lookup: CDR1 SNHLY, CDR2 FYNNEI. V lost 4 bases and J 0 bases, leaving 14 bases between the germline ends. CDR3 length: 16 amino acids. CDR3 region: CASSAQSRGSTDTQYF. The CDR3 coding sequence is TGTGCCAGCAGTGCTCAGTCTCGGGGCAGCACAGATACGCAGTATTTT.

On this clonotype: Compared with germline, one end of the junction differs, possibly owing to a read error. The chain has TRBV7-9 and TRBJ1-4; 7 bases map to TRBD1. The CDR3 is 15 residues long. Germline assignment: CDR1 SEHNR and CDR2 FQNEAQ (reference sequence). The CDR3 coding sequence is TGTGCCAGCAGCTCGCGACAGGGTCTTAATGAAAGACTGTTTTTT. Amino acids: CASSSRQGLNERLFF.

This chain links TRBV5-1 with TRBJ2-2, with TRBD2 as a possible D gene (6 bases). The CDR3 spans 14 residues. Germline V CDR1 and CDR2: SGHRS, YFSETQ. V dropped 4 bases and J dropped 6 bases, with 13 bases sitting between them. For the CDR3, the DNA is TGCGCCAGCAGCGGGAGGATAGCGGCCGGGGAGCTGTTTTTT. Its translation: CASSGRIAAGELFF.

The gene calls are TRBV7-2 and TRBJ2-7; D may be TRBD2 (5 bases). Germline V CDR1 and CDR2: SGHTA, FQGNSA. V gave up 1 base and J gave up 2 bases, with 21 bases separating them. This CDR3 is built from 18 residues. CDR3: CASSLVSPPSGSAYEQYF. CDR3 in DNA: TGTGCCAGCAGCTTAGTCTCCCCTCCCAGCGGAAGTGCCTACGAGCAGTACTTC.

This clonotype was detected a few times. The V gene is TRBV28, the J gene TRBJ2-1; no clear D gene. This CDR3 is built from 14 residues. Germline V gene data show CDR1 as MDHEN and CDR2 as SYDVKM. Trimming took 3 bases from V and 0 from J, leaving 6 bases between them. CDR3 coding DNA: TGTGCCAGCAGTTTTGCCAGCTCCTACAATGAGCAGTTCTTC. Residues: CASSFASSYNEQFF.

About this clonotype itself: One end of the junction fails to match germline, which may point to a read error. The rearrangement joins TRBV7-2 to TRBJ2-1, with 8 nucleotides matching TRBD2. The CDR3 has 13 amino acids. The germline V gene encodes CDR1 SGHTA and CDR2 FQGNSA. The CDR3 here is CASSFGERESEYF. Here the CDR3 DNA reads TGTGCCAGCAGCTTCGGGGAGCGGGAGAGTGAGTACTTC.

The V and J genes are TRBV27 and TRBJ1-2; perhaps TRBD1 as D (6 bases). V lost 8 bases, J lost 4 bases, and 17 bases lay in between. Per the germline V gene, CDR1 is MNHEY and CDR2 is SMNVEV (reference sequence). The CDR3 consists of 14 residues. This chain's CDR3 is CASGSRTAFYGYTF. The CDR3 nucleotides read TGTGCCAGCGGCTCTCGGACAGCTTTCTATGGCTACACCTTC.

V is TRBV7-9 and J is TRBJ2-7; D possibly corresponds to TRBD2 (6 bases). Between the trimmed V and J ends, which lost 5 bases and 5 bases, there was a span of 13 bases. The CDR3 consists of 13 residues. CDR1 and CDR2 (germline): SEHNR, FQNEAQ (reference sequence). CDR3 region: CASSERLVNEQYF. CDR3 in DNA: TGTGCCAGCAGCGAACGACTAGTCAACGAGCAGTACTTC.

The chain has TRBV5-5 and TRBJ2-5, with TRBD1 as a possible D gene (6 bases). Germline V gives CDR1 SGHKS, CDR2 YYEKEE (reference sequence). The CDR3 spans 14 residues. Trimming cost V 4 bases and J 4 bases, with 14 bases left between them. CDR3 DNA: TGTGCCAGCAGCCGTAGGGGGTCGGTAGAGACCCAGTACTTC. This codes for CASSRRGSVETQYF.

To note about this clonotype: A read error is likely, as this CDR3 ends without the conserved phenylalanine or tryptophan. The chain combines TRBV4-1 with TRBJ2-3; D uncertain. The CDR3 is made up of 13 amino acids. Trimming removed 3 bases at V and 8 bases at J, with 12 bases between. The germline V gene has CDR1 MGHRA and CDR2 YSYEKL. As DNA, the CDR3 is TGCGCCAGCAGCCACCGGAGTCCGGGTACGCAGTATTTG. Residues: CASSHRSPGTQYL.